Listed here are 27 T cell receptor beta chains from one sample, sequenced in a study of blood T cell repertoires in COVID-19. Sequencing used immunoSEQ multiplex PCR; TCRdb keeps in-frame clones, though not all of them. The sample has 85,000 to 90,000 clones; roughly four fifths are singletons. Material for sequencing was peripheral blood. Every receptor here comes from a woman of 80 years or more with acute or convalescent COVID-19.

The chain employs TRBV19 and TRBJ2-3, with D unresolved. The V and J ends lost 6 bases and 5 bases respectively, with 15 bases between them. This CDR3 has 14 amino acids. CDR1 LNHDA and CDR2 SQIVND come from the germline V gene (reference sequence). The CDR3 sequence is CASRRSILEDTQYF. The DNA for the CDR3 is TGTGCCAGTAGAAGGAGCATCTTGGAAGATACGCAGTATTTT.

V gene TRBV15 combines with J gene TRBJ2-5, with 13 nucleotides matching TRBD2. The CDR3 length is 17 residues. Germline trimming cut 2 bases from V and 3 bases from J; bases unmatched to any gene: 6. Germline CDR1 reads LNHNV; CDR2 reads YYDKDF (reference sequence). CDR3 sequence (DNA): TGTGCCACCAGCAGATCCCGAGGACTAGCGGGGGAAGAGACCCAGTACTTC. This encodes CATSRSRGLAGEETQYF.

The J gene is TRBJ1-2, the V gene TRBV12-3 or TRBV12-4; maybe TRBD1 (6 bases). V was pared by 1 base and J by 6 bases, with 6 bases between. This CDR3 contains 12 residues. The DNA of the CDR3 is TGTGCCAGCAGTTTAGACAGGGATGGCTACACCTTC. Its translation: CASSLDRDGYTF.

The genes are TRBV19 and TRBJ1-4; 8 nucleotides align to TRBD1. The length of the CDR3 is 14 residues. Germline V gene lookup returns CDR1 LNHDA and CDR2 SQIVND (reference sequence). Trimming took 10 bases from V and 1 from J; bases not matched to a gene: 5. The CDR3 protein is CATQDRGTNEKLFF. The CDR3 DNA follows: TGTGCCACACAAGACAGGGGAACTAATGAAAAACTGTTTTTT.

The rearrangement uses TRBV28 and TRBJ2-1, with 7 bases identical to TRBD2. The trim removed 4 bases at V and 9 bases at J, leaving 6 bases unmatched. Per germline, CDR1 MDHEN and CDR2 SYDVKM. The CDR3 is 13 residues long. CDR3 residues: CASSSAGVFEQFF. DNA for the CDR3: TGTGCCAGCAGTTCGGCGGGGGTCTTTGAGCAGTTCTTC.

The chain has TRBV29-1 and TRBJ1-3, with 9 bases lining up with TRBD1. The V gene end was trimmed by 6 bases and the J gene end by 3 bases; junction bases not matched to a gene: 3. CDR1 SQVTM and CDR2 ANQGSEA come from the germline V gene. The length of the CDR3 is 13 residues. The CDR3 reads CSVDRGGGNTIYF. DNA for the CDR3: TGCAGCGTGGACAGGGGAGGTGGAAACACCATATATTTT. Based on the CDR3 plus reference TRBV29-1 and TRBJ1-3, the full variable domain is SAVISQKPSRDICQRGTSLTIQCQVDSQVTMMFWYRQQPGQSLTLIATANQGSEATYESGFVIDKFPISRPNLTFSTLTVSNMSPEDSSIYLCSVDRGGGNTIYFGEGSWLTVV.

The J gene is TRBJ2-3, the V gene TRBV5-1, with TRBD2 matching 10 bases. The CDR3 consists of 21 residues. Germline V gene sequence: CDR1 SGHRS, CDR2 YFSETQ. V shed 4 bases and J 0 bases; nucleotides not matched to a gene: 20. This CDR3 reads CASSPTGRLAGTLGSTDTQYF. The CDR3 coding sequence is TGCGCCAGCAGCCCGACCGGCCGACTAGCGGGTACATTGGGGAGCACAGATACGCAGTATTTT.

The rearrangement uses TRBV19 and TRBJ2-6, with D possibly being TRBD2 (6 bases). The V and J ends lost 0 bases and 0 bases respectively, with 18 bases between them. The CDR3 sequence is 20 residues long. Germline V gene data show CDR1 as LNHDA and CDR2 as SQIVND (reference sequence). The CDR3 spells CASSIDLGTGTFSGANVLTF. The CDR3 DNA reads TGTGCCAGTAGTATAGATCTGGGGACTGGCACGTTCTCTGGGGCCAACGTCCTGACTTTC.

In nucleotides, the CDR3 is TGTGCCAGCAGCTTAGTGGCAGCTAGGAGCTCCTATAATTCACCCCTCCACTTT. As protein: CASSLVAARSSYNSPLHF. The V and J genes are TRBV7-9 and TRBJ1-6; D is ambiguous. Looked up from germline, CDR1 is SEHNR and CDR2 is FQNEAQ (reference sequence). The V end was cut by 1 base, the J end by 0 bases, with 13 bases between. The CDR3 consists of 18 residues.

The chain carries TRBV27 and TRBJ2-2; perhaps TRBD2 as D (5 bases). In germline, CDR1 is MNHEY, CDR2 SMNVEV (reference sequence). The CDR3 spans 17 residues. Deletions cut 5 bases from V and 6 bases from J, with 22 bases between. The CDR3 spells CASSGSDYPLDAGELFF. CDR3 nucleotide sequence: TGTGCCAGCAGTGGAAGTGACTACCCCCTTGATGCCGGGGAGCTGTTTTTT.

For the CDR3, the DNA is TGTGCCAGCAGCTTGAGGACTAGCGGACTTCAAGAGACCCAGTACTTC. Translating gives CASSLRTSGLQETQYF. The gene calls are TRBV5-4 and TRBJ2-5, with 10 bases identical to TRBD2. The CDR3 is made up of 16 amino acids. After removal of 1 base from V and 2 bases from J, the junction contained 5 bases not matched to a gene. Germline loops: CDR1 SGHNT, CDR2 YYREEE (reference sequence).

The CDR3 DNA sequence: TGTGCCACCAGTGATTCGGGACAGGGCGGCACAGATACGCAGTATTTT. Protein: CATSDSGQGGTDTQYF. V gene TRBV24-1 combines with J gene TRBJ2-3; 9 bases map to TRBD1. The CDR3 covers 16 residues. The germline V gene has CDR1 KGHDR and CDR2 SFDVKD. Trimming cost V 2 bases and J 1 base; bases outside gene matches: 3.

The CDR3 DNA reads TGTGCCAGCGCTTACCCCACTCTTGAGGCGCAGTATTTT. It translates to CASAYPTLEAQYF. The chain links TRBV7-2 to TRBJ2-3; D is unclear. V lost 8 bases, J lost 10 bases, and 19 bases lay in between. CDR3 length equals 13 residues. From germline, CDR1 is SGHTA and CDR2 FQGNSA. The full variable domain, its missing parts supplied by reference TRBV7-2 and TRBJ2-3, is GAGVSQSPSNKVTEKGKDVELRCDPISGHTALYWYRQSLGQGLEFLIYFQGNSAPDKSGLPSDRFSAERTGGSVSTLTIQRTQQEDSAVYLCASAYPTLEAQYFGPGTRLTVL.

The chain has TRBV7-2 and TRBJ1-4, with D unclear. The CDR3 has 13 residues. Germline lookup yields CDR1 SGHTA and CDR2 FQGNSA. Trimming pared 5 bases from V and 3 bases from J, leaving 7 bases between. Here the CDR3 reads CASSRGANEKLFF. Here the CDR3 DNA reads TGTGCCAGCAGCCGGGGAGCTAATGAAAAACTGTTTTTT. The whole variable domain, remainder taken from reference TRBV7-2 and TRBJ1-4, is GAGVSQSPSNKVTEKGKDVELRCDPISGHTALYWYRQSLGQGLEFLIYFQGNSAPDKSGLPSDRFSAERTGGSVSTLTIQRTQQEDSAVYLCASSRGANEKLFFGSGTQLSVL.

This clone was counted once. V and J are TRBV2 and TRBJ2-7; D is unclear. Germline CDR1 reads SNHLY; CDR2 reads FYNNEI. The CDR3 contains 13 residues. V was cut by 5 bases and J by 2 bases, with 10 bases left in between. CDR3 in DNA: TGTGCCAGCAGTTTGGGCATAACCTACGAGCAGTACTTC. Translation: CASSLGITYEQYF.

The V call is TRBV11-1, the J call TRBJ1-6; perhaps TRBD1 as D (5 bases). The V gene lost 2 bases and the J gene lost 4 bases, with 12 bases spanning the gap. Germline V gene sequence: CDR1 SGHAT, CDR2 FQDESV (reference sequence). The CDR3 spans 16 residues. CDR3: CASSLILGGYNSPLHF. CDR3 DNA sequence: TGTGCCAGCAGCTTAATCCTCGGGGGGTATAATTCACCCCTCCACTTT. Full variable domain (rest looked up from reference TRBV11-1 and TRBJ1-6): EAEVAQSPRYKITEKSQAVAFWCDPISGHATLYWYRQILGQGPELLVQFQDESVVDDSQLPKDRFSAERLKGVDSTLKIQPAELGDSAMYLCASSLILGGYNSPLHFGNGTRLTVT.

This chain links TRBV5-1 with TRBJ1-1; possibly TRBD1 for D (5 bases). V was cut by 1 base and J by 0 bases, with 10 bases left in between. There are 15 residues in the CDR3. CDR1 is SGHRS and CDR2 is YFSETQ in the germline V gene. In nucleotides, the CDR3 is TGCGCCAGCAGCTTGCCAGGGTCCATGAACACTGAAGCTTTCTTT. This translates into CASSLPGSMNTEAFF.

V and J are TRBV6-1 and TRBJ1-5; TRBD1 is a possible D gene (5 bases). Per germline, CDR1 MNHNS and CDR2 SASEGT. The CDR3 spans 17 residues. V lost 0 bases, J lost 3 bases, and 15 bases lay in between. The CDR3 sequence: CASSEAIGRVDNQPQHF. DNA for the CDR3: TGTGCCAGCAGTGAAGCGATCGGCAGGGTAGACAATCAGCCCCAGCATTTT.

The genes are TRBV25-1 and TRBJ1-2; D is undetermined. The CDR3 is made up of 12 amino acids. V shed 3 bases and J shed 8 bases, with 10 bases lying between them. The germline V gene encodes CDR1 MGHDK and CDR2 SYGVNS. This chain's CDR3 is CASSDGPYGYTF. The CDR3 DNA follows: TGTGCCAGCAGTGACGGTCCCTACGGCTACACCTTC.

The V and J genes are TRBV5-1 and TRBJ1-2, with 9 nucleotides matching TRBD1. Germline V CDR1 and CDR2: SGHRS, YFSETQ. Germline trimming cut 0 bases from V and 6 bases from J; bases unmatched to any gene: 6. The CDR3 consists of 15 residues. The CDR3 nucleotides read TGCGCCAGCAGCTTGGCCGGGGACAGGGCCGATGGCTACACCTTC. Its translation: CASSLAGDRADGYTF.

The chain has TRBV6-6 and TRBJ2-5; D may be TRBD2 (5 bases). The CDR3 is 15 residues long. The V end lost 2 bases, the J end lost 4 bases, and 14 bases lay between the germline ends. Looked up from germline, CDR1 is MNHNY and CDR2 is SVGAGI (reference sequence). This CDR3 reads CASSYSRGFGETQYF. The CDR3 DNA is TGTGCCAGCAGTTACAGCCGGGGTTTTGGAGAGACCCAGTACTTC.

V usage is TRBV7-3 and J usage is TRBJ2-3; D is possibly TRBD2 (6 bases). The CDR3 covers 16 residues. Germline CDR1 and CDR2: SGHTA and FQGTGA. The V gene lost 4 bases and the J gene lost 1 base, with 15 bases spanning the gap. The chain's CDR3 is CASSSSGDFRTDTQYF. The CDR3 nucleotides read TGTGCCAGCAGCTCTTCGGGGGATTTCCGCACAGATACGCAGTATTTT.

The rearrangement uses TRBV6-6 and TRBJ2-7, with 9 bases aligning to TRBD1. V lost 4 bases, J lost 5 bases, and 9 bases stayed unmatched. The germline gives CDR1 MNHNY, CDR2 SVGAGI (reference sequence). The CDR3 contains 15 residues. The CDR3 here is CASSFTGTGNHEQYF. In DNA form, the CDR3 reads TGTGCCAGCAGTTTCACCGGGACAGGGAATCACGAGCAGTACTTC.

This chain connects TRBV7-8 to TRBJ2-7; maybe TRBD1 (6 bases). Deletions cut 1 base from V and 6 bases from J, with 16 bases between. This CDR3 has 15 amino acids. Germline loops: CDR1 SGHVS, CDR2 FQNEAQ. In DNA form, the CDR3 reads TGTGCCAGCAGCTTAGGAGGGACAACTAAATTCGAGCAGTACTTC. This gives the protein CASSLGGTTKFEQYF. Complete variable domain (other parts from reference TRBV7-8 and TRBJ2-7): GAGVSQSPRYKVAKRGQDVALRCDPISGHVSLFWYQQALGQGPEFLTYFQNEAQLDKSGLPSDRFFAERPEGSVSTLKIQRTQQEDSAVYLCASSLGGTTKFEQYFGPGTRLTVT.

This chain uses TRBV7-8 with TRBJ1-1; 7 bases are shared with TRBD1. The CDR3 covers 15 residues. Germline lookup yields CDR1 SGHVS and CDR2 FQNEAQ. V lost 5 bases, J lost 0 bases, and 6 bases stayed unmatched. The CDR3 nucleotides are TGTGCCAGCAGCCTTAAGGGACAGATGAACACTGAAGCTTTCTTT. This codes for CASSLKGQMNTEAFF.

This CDR3 reads CASRLTKTGLETQYF. The CDR3 bases are TGTGCCAGTCGGCTCACGAAAACAGGGTTGGAGACCCAGTACTTC. The J gene is TRBJ2-5, the V gene TRBV19, with a weak D call TRBD1 (6 bases). CDR3 length: 15 amino acids. Per germline, CDR1 LNHDA and CDR2 SQIVND (reference sequence). V lost 8 bases and J lost 5, with 21 bases in between.

The CDR3 here is CATSDRTVPANYGYTF. CDR3 nucleotide sequence: TGTGCCACCAGTGACCGGACAGTGCCAGCTAACTATGGCTACACCTTC. The V and J genes are TRBV24-1 and TRBJ1-2; maybe TRBD1 (6 bases). The CDR3 is 16 residues long. The germline V and J ends were trimmed by 4 bases and 0 bases, with 14 bases remaining between them. Germline CDR1 reads KGHDR; CDR2 reads SFDVKD.